This T cell receptor (beta chain) was retrieved from a study of blood T cell repertoires in COVID-19. Study-wide background: Italy, Spain and the United States were the sources of the convalescent and acute COVID-19 samples.

The CDR3 consists of 13 residues. V was shortened by 5 bases and J by 3 bases, with 10 bases between the two germline ends. Germline values: CDR1 SEHNR, CDR2 FQNEAQ (reference sequence). Profiling relied on immunoSEQ multiplex PCR, and the TCRdb table lists in-frame clones only, not all of them. The sample holds just under 150,000 clones, approximately 88% seen once. The sample comprised peripheral blood. The TCR originated in a human donor in a cohort sampled during active COVID-19. The chain is built from TRBV7-9 and TRBJ1-2, with a tentative D call TRBD1 (5 bases). The CDR3 region is CASSGDSDYGYTF. CDR3 sequence (DNA): TGTGCCAGCAGCGGAGACAGCGACTATGGCTACACCTTC.